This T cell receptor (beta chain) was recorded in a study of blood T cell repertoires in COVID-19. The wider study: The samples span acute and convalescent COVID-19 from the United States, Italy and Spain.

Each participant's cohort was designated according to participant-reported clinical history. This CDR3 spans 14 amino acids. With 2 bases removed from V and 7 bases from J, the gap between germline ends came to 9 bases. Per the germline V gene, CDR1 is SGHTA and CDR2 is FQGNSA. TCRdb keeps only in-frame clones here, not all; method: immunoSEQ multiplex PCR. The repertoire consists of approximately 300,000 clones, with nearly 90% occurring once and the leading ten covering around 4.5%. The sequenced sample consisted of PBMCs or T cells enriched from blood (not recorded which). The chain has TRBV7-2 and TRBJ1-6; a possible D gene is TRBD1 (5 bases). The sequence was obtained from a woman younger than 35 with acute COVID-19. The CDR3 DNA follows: TGTGCCAGCAGCTTATACAGGTCAAATTCACCCCTCCACTTT. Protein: CASSLYRSNSPLHF.